This T cell receptor (beta chain) emerged from a study of CD8 T cells in ankylosing spondylitis. General study findings and limits: The study identified a TCR beta motif of roughly eight highly homologous variants that appeared characteristic of ankylosing spondylitis blood. Within matched ankylosing spondylitis synovial fluid, disease-linked clones were reportedly significantly enriched. Some of these motif variants have turned up before, in reports on reactive arthritis synovial fluid and blood.

By quantitative 5'-RACE with molecular barcodes, the TCR beta libraries were made. TCRdb analysed the 5' RACE reads with MiXCR anew, one entry per CDR3 protein. Here the sample spans about 160,000 distinct CDR3 sequences, around 8.9% being singletons. Germline CDR1 is SGHRS and CDR2 is YFSETQ. The CDR3 runs to 14 residues. The V end lost 2 bases, the J end lost 3 bases, and 8 bases lay between the germline ends. Note on this clonotype: The antigen is not known.

The TCR sequence derives from a female donor with ankylosing spondylitis or in good health (not recorded which). The chain is built from TRBV5-1 and TRBJ1-4, with D perhaps matching TRBD1 (5 bases). The sequenced material came from blood, either unsorted or a sorted T cell fraction (not recorded which). The CDR3 DNA is TGCGCCAGCAGCTTCAGGGAGGCTAATGAAAAACTGTTTTTT. Translating gives CASSFREANEKLFF.